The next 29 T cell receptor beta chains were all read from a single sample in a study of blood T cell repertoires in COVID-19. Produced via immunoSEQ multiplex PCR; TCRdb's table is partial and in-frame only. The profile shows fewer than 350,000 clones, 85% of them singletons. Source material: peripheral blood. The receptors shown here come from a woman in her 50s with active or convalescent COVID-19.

CDR3 region: CASSALQGSLDTQYF. The CDR3 DNA follows: TGTGCCAGCAGTGCATTACAGGGGAGCTTAGATACGCAGTATTTT. The chain uses TRBV9 and TRBJ2-3; 7 positions match TRBD1. CDR3 length: 15 residues. V trimming: 5 bases; J trimming: 5 bases; junction bases outside the gene matches: 11. The germline V gene has CDR1 SGDLS and CDR2 YYNGEE.

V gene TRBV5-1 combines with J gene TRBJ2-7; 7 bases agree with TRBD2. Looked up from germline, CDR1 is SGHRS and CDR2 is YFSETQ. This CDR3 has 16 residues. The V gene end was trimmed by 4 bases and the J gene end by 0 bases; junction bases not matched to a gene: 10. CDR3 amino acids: CASSGQIAGFSYEQYF. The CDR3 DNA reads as TGCGCCAGCAGCGGACAAATAGCGGGCTTCTCCTACGAGCAGTACTTC.

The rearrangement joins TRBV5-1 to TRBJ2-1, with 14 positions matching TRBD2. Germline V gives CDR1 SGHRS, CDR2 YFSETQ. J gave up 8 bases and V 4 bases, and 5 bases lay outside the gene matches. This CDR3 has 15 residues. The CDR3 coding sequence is TGCGCCAGCAGCCGGGGGACTAGCGGGAGTTATGAGCAGTTCTTC. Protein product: CASSRGTSGSYEQFF.

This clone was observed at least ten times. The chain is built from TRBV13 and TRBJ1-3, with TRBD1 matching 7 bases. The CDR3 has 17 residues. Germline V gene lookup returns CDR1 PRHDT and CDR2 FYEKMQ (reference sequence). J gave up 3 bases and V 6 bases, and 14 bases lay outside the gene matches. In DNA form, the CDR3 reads TGTGCCAGCAGAACCCAGGGGGGAAATTTTCATGGAAACACCATATATTTT. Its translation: CASRTQGGNFHGNTIYF.

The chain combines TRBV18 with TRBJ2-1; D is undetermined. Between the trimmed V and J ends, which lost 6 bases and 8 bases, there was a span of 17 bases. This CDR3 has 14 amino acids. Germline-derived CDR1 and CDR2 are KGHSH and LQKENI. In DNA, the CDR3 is TGTGCCAGCTCCCCCCCACCACTTCGGGATGAGCAGTTCTTC. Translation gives CASSPPPLRDEQFF.

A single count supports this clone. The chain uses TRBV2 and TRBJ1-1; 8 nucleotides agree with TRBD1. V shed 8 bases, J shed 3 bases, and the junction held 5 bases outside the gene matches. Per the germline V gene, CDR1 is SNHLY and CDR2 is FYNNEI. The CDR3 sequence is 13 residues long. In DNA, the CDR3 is TGTGCCAGCGCAGGGGGCTCGGACACTGAAGCTTTCTTT. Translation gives CASAGGSDTEAFF.

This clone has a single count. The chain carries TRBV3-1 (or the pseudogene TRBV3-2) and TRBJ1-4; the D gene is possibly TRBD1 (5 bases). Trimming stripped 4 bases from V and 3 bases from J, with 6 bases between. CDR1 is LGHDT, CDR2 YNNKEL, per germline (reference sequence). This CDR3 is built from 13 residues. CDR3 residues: CASSPTANEKLFF. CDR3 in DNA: TGTGCCAGCAGCCCGACAGCTAATGAAAAACTGTTTTTT.

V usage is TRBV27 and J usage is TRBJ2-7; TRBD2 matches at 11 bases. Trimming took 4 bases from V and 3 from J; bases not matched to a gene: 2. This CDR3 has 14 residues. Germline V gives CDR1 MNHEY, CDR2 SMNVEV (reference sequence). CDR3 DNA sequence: TGTGCCAGCAGTTCTAGCGGGAGGTTCTACGAGCAGTACTTC. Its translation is CASSSSGRFYEQYF.

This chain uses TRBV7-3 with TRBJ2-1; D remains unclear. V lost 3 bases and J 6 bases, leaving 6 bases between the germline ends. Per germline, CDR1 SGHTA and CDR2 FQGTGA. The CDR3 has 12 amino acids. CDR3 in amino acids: CASSFNSNEQFF. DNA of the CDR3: TGTGCCAGCAGCTTCAACAGCAATGAGCAGTTCTTC.

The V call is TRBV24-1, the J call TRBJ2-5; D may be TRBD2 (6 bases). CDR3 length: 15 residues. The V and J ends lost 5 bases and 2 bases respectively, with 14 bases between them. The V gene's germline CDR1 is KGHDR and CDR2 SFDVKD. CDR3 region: CATSALRAGQETQYF. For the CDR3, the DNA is TGTGCCACCAGTGCTCTCAGGGCGGGGCAAGAGACCCAGTACTTC.

In nucleotides, the CDR3 is TGTGCCAGCAGTTTAGCCCCGGGGGGGACTGAAGCTTTCTTT. This encodes CASSLAPGGTEAFF. The genes are TRBV28 and TRBJ1-1; D may be TRBD1 (5 bases). This CDR3 has 14 amino acids. Germline V gene data show CDR1 as MDHEN and CDR2 as SYDVKM. Trimming cost V 2 bases and J 5 bases, with 12 bases left between them. The whole variable domain, remainder taken from reference TRBV28 and TRBJ1-1, is DVKVTQSSRYLVKRTGEKVFLECVQDMDHENMFWYRQDPGLGLRLIYFSYDVKMKEKGDIPEGYSVSREKKERFSLILESASTNQTSMYLCASSLAPGGTEAFFGQGTRLTVV.

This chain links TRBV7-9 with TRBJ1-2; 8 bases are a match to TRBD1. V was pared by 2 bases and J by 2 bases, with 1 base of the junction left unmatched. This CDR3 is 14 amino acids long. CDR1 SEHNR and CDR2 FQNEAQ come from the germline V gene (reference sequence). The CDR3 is CASSLNRGNYGYTF. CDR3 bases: TGTGCCAGCAGCTTAAACAGGGGGAACTATGGCTACACCTTC.

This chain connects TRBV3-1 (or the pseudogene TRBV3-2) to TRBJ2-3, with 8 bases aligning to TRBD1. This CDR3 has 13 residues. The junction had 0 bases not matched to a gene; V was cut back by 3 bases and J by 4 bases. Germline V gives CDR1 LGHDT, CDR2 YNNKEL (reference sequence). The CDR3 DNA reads TGTGCCAGCAGCCAGGGACAGGCAGATACGCAGTATTTT. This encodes CASSQGQADTQYF.

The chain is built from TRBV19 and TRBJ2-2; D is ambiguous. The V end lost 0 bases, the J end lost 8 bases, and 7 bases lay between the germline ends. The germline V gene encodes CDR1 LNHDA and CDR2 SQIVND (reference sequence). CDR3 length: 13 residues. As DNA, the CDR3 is TGTGCCAGTAGTATAGATCCGAGGGGGGAGCTGTTTTTT. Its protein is CASSIDPRGELFF.

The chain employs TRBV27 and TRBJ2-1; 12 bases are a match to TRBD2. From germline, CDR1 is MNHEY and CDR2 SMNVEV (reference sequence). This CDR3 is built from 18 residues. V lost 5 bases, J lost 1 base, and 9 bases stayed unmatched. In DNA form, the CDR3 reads TGTGCCAGCAGTATCCGGACTAGCGGGGCCCCTTCCTACAATGAGCAGTTCTTC. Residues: CASSIRTSGAPSYNEQFF.

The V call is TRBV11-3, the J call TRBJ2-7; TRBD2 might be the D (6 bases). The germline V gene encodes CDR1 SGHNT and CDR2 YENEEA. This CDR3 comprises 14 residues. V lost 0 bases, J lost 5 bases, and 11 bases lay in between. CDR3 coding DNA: TGTGCCAGCAGCTTAGAGACTAGGTGCAACGAGCAGTACTTC. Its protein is CASSLETRCNEQYF. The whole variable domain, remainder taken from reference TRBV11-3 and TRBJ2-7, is EAGVVQSPRYKIIEKKQPVAFWCNPISGHNTLYWYLQNLGQGPELLIRYENEEAVDDSQLPKDRFSAERLKGVDSTLKIQPAELGDSAVYLCASSLETRCNEQYFGPGTRLTVT.

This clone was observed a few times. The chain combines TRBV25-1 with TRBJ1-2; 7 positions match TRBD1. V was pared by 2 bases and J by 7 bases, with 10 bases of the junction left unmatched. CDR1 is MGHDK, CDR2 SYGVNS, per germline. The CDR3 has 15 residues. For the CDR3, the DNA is TGTGCCAGCAGTGAACCCAGACAGGGAAGTGGTGGCTACACCTTC. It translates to CASSEPRQGSGGYTF.

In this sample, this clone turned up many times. The CDR3 bases are TGCGCCAGCAGCTTGAGGCCGGGAGCTAGAAACGAGCAGTACTTC. This encodes CASSLRPGARNEQYF. The chain recombines TRBV5-1 with TRBJ2-7; tentative D call: TRBD2 (6 bases). The CDR3 loop spans 15 amino acids. Trimming pared 1 base from V and 5 bases from J, leaving 16 bases between. Germline assignment: CDR1 SGHRS and CDR2 YFSETQ.

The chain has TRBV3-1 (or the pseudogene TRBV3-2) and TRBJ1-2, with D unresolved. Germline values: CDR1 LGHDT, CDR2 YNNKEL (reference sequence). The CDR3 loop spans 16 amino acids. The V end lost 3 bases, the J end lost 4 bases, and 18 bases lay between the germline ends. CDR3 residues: CASSHNPRGAPYGYTF. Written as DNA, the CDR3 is TGTGCCAGCAGCCATAATCCCCGCGGTGCCCCCTATGGCTACACCTTC.

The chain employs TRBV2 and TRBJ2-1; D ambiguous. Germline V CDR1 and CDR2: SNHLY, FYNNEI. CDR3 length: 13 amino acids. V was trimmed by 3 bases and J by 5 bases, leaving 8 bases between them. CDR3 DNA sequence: TGTGCCAGCAGTGAGTTCGGAGACAATGAGCAGTTCTTC. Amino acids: CASSEFGDNEQFF.

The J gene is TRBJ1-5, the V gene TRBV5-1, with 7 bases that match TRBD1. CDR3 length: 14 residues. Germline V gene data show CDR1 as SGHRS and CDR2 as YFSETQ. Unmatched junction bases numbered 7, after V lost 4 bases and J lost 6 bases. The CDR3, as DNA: TGCGCCAGCAGCCAGGGGGGTCCAGGTCAGCCCCAGCATTTT. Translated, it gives CASSQGGPGQPQHF.

The CDR3 sequence: CATHAQGGETQYF. The CDR3 region has the DNA TGTGCCACCCACGCCCAGGGGGGAGAGACCCAGTACTTC. This sequence joins TRBV10-3 and TRBJ2-5; tentative D call: TRBD1 (7 bases). Deletions cut 10 bases from V and 4 bases from J, with 16 bases between. The CDR3 is 13 amino acids. Germline CDR1 ENHRY, CDR2 SYGVKD.

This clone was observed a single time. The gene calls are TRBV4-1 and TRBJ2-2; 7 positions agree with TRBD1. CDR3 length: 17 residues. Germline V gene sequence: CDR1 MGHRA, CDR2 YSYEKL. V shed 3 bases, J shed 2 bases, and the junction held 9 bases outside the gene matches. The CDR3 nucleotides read TGCGCCAGCAGCCACCGCCTAACAGGGGTCAACACCGGGGAGCTGTTTTTT. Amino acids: CASSHRLTGVNTGELFF.

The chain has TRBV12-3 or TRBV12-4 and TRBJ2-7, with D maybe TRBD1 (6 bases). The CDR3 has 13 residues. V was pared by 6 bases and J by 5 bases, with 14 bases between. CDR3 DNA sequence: TGTGCCAGCAGGCAGGGGAGCACGCACGAGCAGTACTTC. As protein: CASRQGSTHEQYF.

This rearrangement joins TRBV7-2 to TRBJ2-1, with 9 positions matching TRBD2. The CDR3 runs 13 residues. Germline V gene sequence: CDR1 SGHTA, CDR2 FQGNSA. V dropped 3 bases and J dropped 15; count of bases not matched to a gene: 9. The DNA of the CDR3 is TGTGCCAGCAGCTTGGTAGTAGCGGGAGAGGGGTTCTTC. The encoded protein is CASSLVVAGEGFF.

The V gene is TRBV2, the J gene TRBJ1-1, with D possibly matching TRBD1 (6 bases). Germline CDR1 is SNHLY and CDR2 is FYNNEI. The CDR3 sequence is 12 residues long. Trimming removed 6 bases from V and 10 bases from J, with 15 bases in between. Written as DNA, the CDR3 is TGTGCCAGCAGAGGACAGACACTGAGAGCTTTCTTT. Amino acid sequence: CASRGQTLRAFF.

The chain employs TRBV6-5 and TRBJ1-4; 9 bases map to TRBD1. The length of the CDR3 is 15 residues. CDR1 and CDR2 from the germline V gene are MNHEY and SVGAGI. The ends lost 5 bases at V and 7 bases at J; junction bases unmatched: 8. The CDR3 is CASSIMTGGSEKLFF. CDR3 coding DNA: TGTGCCAGCAGTATAATGACAGGGGGTAGTGAAAAACTGTTTTTT.

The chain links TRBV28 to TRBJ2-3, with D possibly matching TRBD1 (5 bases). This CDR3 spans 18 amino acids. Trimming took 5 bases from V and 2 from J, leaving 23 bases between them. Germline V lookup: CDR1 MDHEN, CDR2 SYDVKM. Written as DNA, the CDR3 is TGTGCCAGCAGTCTTACCGGCAGATGGGGCTTAAACACAGATACGCAGTATTTT. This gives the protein CASSLTGRWGLNTDTQYF. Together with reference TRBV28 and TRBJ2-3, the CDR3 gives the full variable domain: DVKVTQSSRYLVKRTGEKVFLECVQDMDHENMFWYRQDPGLGLRLIYFSYDVKMKEKGDIPEGYSVSREKKERFSLILESASTNQTSMYLCASSLTGRWGLNTDTQYFGPGTRLTVL.

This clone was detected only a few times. Written as DNA, the CDR3 is TGTGCCAGTACCCCAGAGGACAGAGGCAATCAGCCCCAGCATTTT. Amino acids: CASTPEDRGNQPQHF. The chain joins TRBV19 to TRBJ1-5, with a possible D match to TRBD1 (6 bases). This CDR3 is built from 15 residues. Trimming took off 7 bases at V and 2 bases at J, with 15 bases between the two ends. Germline V gene sequence: CDR1 LNHDA, CDR2 SQIVND (reference sequence).